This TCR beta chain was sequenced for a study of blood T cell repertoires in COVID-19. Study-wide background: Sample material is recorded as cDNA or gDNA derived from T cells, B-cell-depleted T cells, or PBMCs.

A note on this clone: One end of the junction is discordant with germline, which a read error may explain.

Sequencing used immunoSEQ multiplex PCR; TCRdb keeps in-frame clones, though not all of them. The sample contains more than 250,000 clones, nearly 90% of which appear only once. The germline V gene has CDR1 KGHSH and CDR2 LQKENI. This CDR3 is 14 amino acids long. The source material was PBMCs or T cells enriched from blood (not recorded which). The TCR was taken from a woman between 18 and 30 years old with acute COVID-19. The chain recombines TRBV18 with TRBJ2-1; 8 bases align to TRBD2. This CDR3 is CASSPRTSYDEQFF. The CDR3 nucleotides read TGTGCCAGCTCACCACGGACTAGCTACGATGAGCAGTTCTTC.